A selection of T cell receptor beta chains follows, all from one sample in a study of T cells after posttransplantation cyclophosphamide. Method: immunoSEQ multiplex PCR; TCRdb's copy keeps in-frame clones and lacks some. The data show about 12,000 clones, with none appearing a single time. Material for sequencing was PBMCs. The receptors stem from a woman aged 40 to 50 in good health, CMV-negative, and a related stem cell transplant donor. CDR3s leave out the opening cysteine and the closing phenylalanine or tryptophan. The order of the fields is V gene, J gene, CDR3 protein.

TRBV18	TRBJ2-3	ASSYGTAHDTQY
TRBV7-2	TRBJ2-1	ASSLLAGTSGTDEQF
TRBV11-3	TRBJ1-3	ASSPTGDPTIY
TRBV2	TRBJ2-5	ASGAHMSQETQY
TRBV7-9	TRBJ2-2	ASTSAGELF
TRBV25-1	TRBJ1-6	ASSGTGQGNSPLH
TRBV14	TRBJ2-3	ASSQRLGVGTDTQY
TRBV5-8	TRBJ1-5	ASSAGQGGLRQPQH
TRBV19	TRBJ2-5	ASSQALRETQY
TRBV19	TRBJ1-4	ASSTTGTEKLF
TRBV29-1	TRBJ2-3	SVETGRNTDTQY
TRBV2	TRBJ2-3	ASSLTGSNTQY
TRBV2	TRBJ2-7	ASSDRGSLYEQY
TRBV6-1	TRBJ1-2	ASSEGPLPYGYT
TRBV28	TRBJ2-5	ASSLGRRAQQETQY
TRBV12-3/TRBV12-4	TRBJ2-7	ASSRLAYEQY
TRBV6-2/TRBV6-3	TRBJ2-2	ASRVGGSGELF
TRBV18	TRBJ1-2	ASSPGTGYGYT
TRBV4-1	TRBJ1-1	ASSHSTGNTEAF
TRBV19	TRBJ1-1	ASSIDRRGNTEAF
TRBV12-3/TRBV12-4	TRBJ2-7	ASSQFPLAGTGAYEQY
TRBV15	TRBJ2-3	ATSVGLAPDPQY
TRBV6-5	TRBJ2-7	ASSYDPSGSYEQY
TRBV11-2	TRBJ1-4	ASSPGRGGDEKLF
TRBV5-1	TRBJ2-2	ASSFNRDWKRNTNTGELF
TRBV6-6	TRBJ1-2	ASSPGNLNYGYT
TRBV7-2	TRBJ2-5	ASSIGTSGETQY
TRBV18	TRBJ1-5	ASSADRGGNQPQH
TRBV11-3	TRBJ2-6	ASSPRQGAGANVLT
TRBV2	TRBJ1-1	ASNTGEGTEAF
TRBV6-6	TRBJ2-1	ASSYSWDLHNEQF
TRBV19	TRBJ2-6	ASSRRSGLADSGANVLT